These 25 T cell receptor beta chains were all obtained from the same sample, sequenced in a study of blood T cell repertoires in COVID-19. Sequenced by immunoSEQ multiplex PCR; TCRdb stores in-frame clones only, minus some. This sample carries approximately 150,000 clones, about 87% of them seen once, and the ten largest clones take roughly 30%. The specimen was peripheral blood. Source of these receptors: a human donor in a cohort sampled during active COVID-19.

The chain links TRBV15 to TRBJ2-5; 7 nucleotides agree with TRBD1. In germline, CDR1 is LNHNV, CDR2 YYDKDF (reference sequence). This CDR3 is built from 15 residues. V gave up 4 bases and J gave up 4 bases; unmatched junction bases: 9. CDR3 amino acids: CATSKKGALGETQYF. In DNA, the CDR3 is TGTGCCACCAGCAAGAAGGGGGCCCTTGGAGAGACCCAGTACTTC.

As concerns this clone: Being one base from a much bigger clone, this may be a read error. For the CDR3, the DNA is TGTGCCAGCAGCCGGAGCACAGATACGCAGTATTTT. Its translation: CASSRSTDTQYF. The chain combines TRBV7-9 with TRBJ2-3, with unresolved D. The V gene lost 5 bases and the J gene lost 0 bases, with 3 bases spanning the gap. CDR3 length equals 12 residues. CDR1 and CDR2 from the germline V gene are SEHNR and FQNEAQ (reference sequence).

Only a few counts were recorded for this clone. This chain joins TRBV4-1 and TRBJ1-1; no clear D gene. The V gene lost 4 bases and the J gene lost 2 bases, with 17 bases spanning the gap. Germline V gives CDR1 MGHRA, CDR2 YSYEKL. The CDR3 spans 16 residues. The CDR3: CASSPRPGVLNTEAFF. The CDR3 DNA follows: TGCGCCAGCAGCCCTCGCCCGGGAGTCCTTAACACTGAAGCTTTCTTT.

The genes are TRBV12-3 or TRBV12-4 and TRBJ1-1; the D is unclear. There are 12 residues in the CDR3. Trimming removed 4 bases from V and 3 bases from J, with 6 bases in between. DNA of the CDR3: TGTGCCAGCAGTTGGAGGCACACTGAAGCTTTCTTT. This translates into CASSWRHTEAFF.

DNA for the CDR3: TGTGCCACCAGTGTCCAGGGTCACAATCAGCCCCAGCATTTT. It translates to CATSVQGHNQPQHF. The chain links TRBV24-1 to TRBJ1-5; tentative D call: TRBD1 (5 bases). Germline CDR1 and CDR2: KGHDR and SFDVKD. Trimming took off 5 bases at V and 3 bases at J, with 10 bases between the two ends. The CDR3 runs 14 residues.

The rearrangement joins TRBV7-2 to TRBJ1-1; 7 bases match TRBD1. The CDR3 is 15 amino acids. J gave up 5 bases and V 5 bases, and 11 bases lay outside the gene matches. Germline CDR1 and CDR2: SGHTA and FQGNSA. CDR3: CASSTDRVVGTEAFF. For the CDR3, the DNA is TGTGCCAGCAGCACTGACAGGGTGGTGGGGACTGAAGCTTTCTTT.

The chain combines TRBV27 with TRBJ2-4, with 7 positions matching TRBD2. The ends lost 6 bases at V and 6 bases at J; junction bases unmatched: 11. The CDR3 totals 15 residues. CDR1 and CDR2 from the germline V gene are MNHEY and SMNVEV (reference sequence). For the CDR3, the DNA is TGTGCCAGCAGCCGCCGGGAGGTAGCGCGAAACATTCAGTACTTC. It codes for CASSRREVARNIQYF.

V and J are TRBV5-8 and TRBJ1-5; D is possibly TRBD1 (5 bases). V was cut by 4 bases and J by 6 bases, with 23 bases left in between. The CDR3 is 17 residues long. Germline CDR1 SGHTS, CDR2 YDEGEE. CDR3 coding DNA: TGTGCCAGCAGCATAAAATTCAGGGACTATTATCTTCAGCCCCAGCATTTT. It codes for CASSIKFRDYYLQPQHF.

This rearrangement joins TRBV7-3 to TRBJ2-5; unclear D gene. Trimming shortened V by 0 bases and J by 5 bases, and 7 bases separated the two germline ends. The CDR3 has 13 amino acids. CDR1 is SGHTA, CDR2 FQGTGA, per germline. CDR3 residues: CASSLTAEETQYF. The CDR3 region has the DNA TGTGCCAGCAGCTTAACTGCGGAGGAGACCCAGTACTTC.

The genes are TRBV18 and TRBJ2-5; a weak D match, TRBD2 (7 bases). Trimming took off 6 bases at V and 1 base at J, with 12 bases between the two ends. Germline values: CDR1 KGHSH, CDR2 LQKENI. The CDR3 contains 14 residues. The CDR3: CASSPGGAQETQYF. CDR3 coding DNA: TGTGCCAGCTCCCCTGGGGGGGCCCAAGAGACCCAGTACTTC.

The rearrangement links TRBV15 to TRBJ2-3; weak D call: TRBD1 (6 bases). The CDR3 contains 15 residues. CDR1 and CDR2 (germline): LNHNV, YYDKDF (reference sequence). The V and J ends lost 0 bases and 6 bases respectively, with 13 bases between them. CDR3 region: CATSRDQGIRDTQYF. DNA of the CDR3: TGTGCCACCAGCAGAGATCAGGGGATCAGGGATACGCAGTATTTT.

This chain uses TRBV7-6 with TRBJ2-1, with 10 bases that match TRBD2. Germline-derived CDR1 and CDR2 are SGHVS and FNYEAQ. The CDR3 is 15 amino acids. After removal of 3 bases from V and 8 bases from J, the junction contained 7 bases not matched to a gene. CDR3 protein: CASSFLAGGIDEQFF. The CDR3 DNA follows: TGTGCCAGCAGCTTCTTAGCGGGGGGTATCGATGAGCAGTTCTTC.

V and J are TRBV30 and TRBJ1-5, with D possibly TRBD1 on 6 matching bases. Per the germline V gene, CDR1 is GTSNPN and CDR2 is SVGIG (reference sequence). The CDR3 is 13 residues long. V lost 7 bases to trimming and J lost 3 bases, with 13 bases between them. The CDR3 region is CAFQGSLNQPQHF. The CDR3 coding sequence is TGTGCCTTCCAGGGGAGCCTCAATCAGCCCCAGCATTTT.

The chain is built from TRBV7-3 and TRBJ2-3; 7 positions agree with TRBD2. The CDR3 length is 16 residues. The J segment lost 2 bases and the V segment lost 5 bases, leaving 10 bases of the junction unmatched. The germline V gene encodes CDR1 SGHTA and CDR2 FQGTGA. The CDR3 DNA reads TGTGCCAGCAGCCTCGGGGGGAGTAGGAACACAGATACGCAGTATTTT. Translated: CASSLGGSRNTDTQYF.

The chain is built from TRBV2 and TRBJ2-7; 10 positions match TRBD1. The CDR3 extends over 15 amino acids. The J segment lost 2 bases and the V segment lost 5 bases, leaving 6 bases of the junction unmatched. Germline loops: CDR1 SNHLY, CDR2 FYNNEI. The CDR3 nucleotides are TGTGCCAGCAGTCTCGCCGGGACAGGGGCCTACGAGCAGTACTTC. This gives the protein CASSLAGTGAYEQYF.

This clone was found a few times. Written as DNA, the CDR3 is TGTGCCAGCAGTTACCAGGGGCGGGAGTACGAGCAGTACTTC. This sequence encodes CASSYQGREYEQYF. The chain is built from TRBV6-6 and TRBJ2-7, with D possibly being TRBD2 (7 bases). Looked up from germline, CDR1 is MNHNY and CDR2 is SVGAGI (reference sequence). Trimming stripped 2 bases from V and 4 bases from J, with 12 bases between. This CDR3 has 14 amino acids.

This clone was counted a single time. J is TRBJ2-2 and V is TRBV5-8; the D is unclear. There are 17 residues in the CDR3. Germline CDR1 is SGHTS and CDR2 is YDEGEE. The germline V and J ends were trimmed by 0 bases and 1 base, with 13 bases remaining between them. As DNA, the CDR3 is TGTGCCAGCAGCTTGGTCCTTGCGGCCCAGAACACCGGGGAGCTGTTTTTT. Amino acids: CASSLVLAAQNTGELFF. Full variable domain (remainder filled in from reference TRBV5-8 and TRBJ2-2): EAGVTQSPTHLIKTRGQQATLRCSPISGHTSVYWYQQALGLGLQFLLWYDEGEERNRGNFPPRFSGRQFPNYSSELNVNALELEDSALYLCASSLVLAAQNTGELFFGEGSRLTVL.

This chain connects TRBV3-1 (or the pseudogene TRBV3-2) to TRBJ2-5, with 7 bases lining up with TRBD2. This CDR3 spans 14 amino acids. V was pared by 3 bases and J by 4 bases, with 5 bases of the junction left unmatched. Per the germline V gene, CDR1 is LGHDT and CDR2 is YNNKEL (reference sequence). The CDR3 is CASSHRASGETQYF. Here the CDR3 DNA reads TGTGCCAGCAGCCATCGAGCTAGCGGAGAGACCCAGTACTTC.

This chain links TRBV6-2 or TRBV6-3 with TRBJ1-2; no firm D call. CDR1 and CDR2 from the germline V gene are MNHEY and SVGEGT. The CDR3 has 13 residues. Trimming took 5 bases from V and 3 from J, leaving 10 bases between them. The DNA for the CDR3 is TGTGCCAGCAGTACTATAGGTTACTATGGCTACACCTTC. This encodes CASSTIGYYGYTF.

This chain joins TRBV7-9 and TRBJ2-1, with 8 nucleotides matching TRBD1. CDR3 length: 16 amino acids. Germline-derived CDR1 and CDR2 are SEHNR and FQNEAQ (reference sequence). V lost 5 bases to trimming and J lost 5 bases; unmatched junction nucleotides: 11. CDR3 bases: TGTGCCAGCAGCGACCCCGCCGGGACAGGCAACAATGAGCAGTTCTTC. This codes for CASSDPAGTGNNEQFF.

The count of this clone is one. V and J are TRBV6-2 or TRBV6-3 and TRBJ2-2, with 9 bases lining up with TRBD2. The CDR3 length is 20 residues. Germline V gene sequence: CDR1 MNHEY, CDR2 SVGEGT. Unmatched junction bases numbered 12, after V lost 0 bases and J lost 1 base. The CDR3 coding sequence is TGTGCCAGCAGTTACTCGATATTCGGTAGCGGGGGCCTGAACACCGGGGAGCTGTTTTTT. Protein: CASSYSIFGSGGLNTGELFF.

The chain combines TRBV12-3 or TRBV12-4 with TRBJ1-2, with 9 bases aligning to TRBD1. The CDR3 is made up of 13 amino acids. With V trimmed by 7 bases and J by 5 bases, 5 bases remained unmatched. The CDR3 loop is CASTPGQGYGYTF. The CDR3, as DNA: TGTGCCAGCACCCCGGGACAGGGATATGGCTACACCTTC.

V and J are TRBV19 and TRBJ2-2; 7 bases fit TRBD2. Germline V gives CDR1 LNHDA, CDR2 SQIVND (reference sequence). The trim removed 1 base at V and 3 bases at J, leaving 5 bases unmatched. This CDR3 has 16 residues. In DNA form, the CDR3 reads TGTGCCAGTAGTATAGGTTGGGGGGGAGACACCGGGGAGCTGTTTTTT. Protein product: CASSIGWGGDTGELFF.

V and J are TRBV19 and TRBJ2-2; D gene ambiguous. Trimming pared 4 bases from V and 2 bases from J, leaving 17 bases between. The CDR3 runs to 17 residues. Germline-derived CDR1 and CDR2 are LNHDA and SQIVND (reference sequence). CDR3 region: CASSKSWAGLNTGELFF. The CDR3 DNA sequence: TGTGCCAGTAGTAAAAGCTGGGCAGGATTAAACACCGGGGAGCTGTTTTTT.

The chain uses TRBV6-5 and TRBJ2-5; D perhaps matches TRBD2 (6 bases). Trimming removed 6 bases at V and 4 bases at J, with 18 bases between. The CDR3 totals 15 residues. Germline assignment: CDR1 MNHEY and CDR2 SVGAGI. The CDR3 protein is CASRAGTSRGETQYF. The CDR3, as DNA: TGTGCCAGCAGGGCGGGGACGTCGAGGGGAGAGACCCAGTACTTC.